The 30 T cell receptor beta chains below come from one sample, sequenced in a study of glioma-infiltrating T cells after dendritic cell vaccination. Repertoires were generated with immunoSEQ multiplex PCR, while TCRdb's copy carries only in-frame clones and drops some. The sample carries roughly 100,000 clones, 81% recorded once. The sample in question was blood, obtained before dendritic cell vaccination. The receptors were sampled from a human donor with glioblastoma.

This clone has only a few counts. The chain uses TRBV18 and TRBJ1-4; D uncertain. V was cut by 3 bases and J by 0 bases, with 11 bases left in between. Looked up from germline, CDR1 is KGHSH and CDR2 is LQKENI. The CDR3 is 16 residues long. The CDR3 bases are TGTGCCAGCTCACCCAGCTCGGGAACAACTAATGAAAAACTGTTTTTT. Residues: CASSPSSGTTNEKLFF. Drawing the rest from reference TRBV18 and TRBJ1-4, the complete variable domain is NAGVMQNPRHLVRRRGQEARLRCSPMKGHSHVYWYRQLPEEGLKFMVYLQKENIIDESGMPKERFSAEFPKEGPSILRIQQVVRGDSAAYFCASSPSSGTTNEKLFFGSGTQLSVL.

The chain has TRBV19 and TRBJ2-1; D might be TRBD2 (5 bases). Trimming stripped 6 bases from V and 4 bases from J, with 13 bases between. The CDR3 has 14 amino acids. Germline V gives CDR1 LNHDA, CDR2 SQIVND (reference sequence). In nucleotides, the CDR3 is TGTGCCAGTAGGCCACGGGGTGATTACAATGAGCAGTTCTTC. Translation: CASRPRGDYNEQFF.

The CDR3 region has the DNA TGCGCCAGCAGTCAATTGGGGCTGAACACTGAAGCTTTCTTT. Its translation is CASSQLGLNTEAFF. The rearrangement joins TRBV23-1 to TRBJ1-1; D perhaps matches TRBD1 (5 bases). TRBV23-1 carries the ORF label, with uncertain function. V was trimmed by 1 base and J by 0 bases, leaving 6 bases between them. The CDR3 spans 14 residues.

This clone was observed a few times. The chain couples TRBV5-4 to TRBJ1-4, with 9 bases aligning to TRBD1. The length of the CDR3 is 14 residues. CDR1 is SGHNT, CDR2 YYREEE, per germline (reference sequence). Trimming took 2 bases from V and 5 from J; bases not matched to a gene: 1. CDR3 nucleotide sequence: TGTGCCAGCAGCTTAGGGACAGGGAATGAAAAACTGTTTTTT. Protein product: CASSLGTGNEKLFF.

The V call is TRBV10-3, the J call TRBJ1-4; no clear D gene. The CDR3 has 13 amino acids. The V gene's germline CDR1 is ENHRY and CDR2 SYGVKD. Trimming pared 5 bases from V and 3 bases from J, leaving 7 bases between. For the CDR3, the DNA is TGTGCCATCAGTATCGGGTCTAATGAAAAACTGTTTTTT. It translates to CAISIGSNEKLFF.

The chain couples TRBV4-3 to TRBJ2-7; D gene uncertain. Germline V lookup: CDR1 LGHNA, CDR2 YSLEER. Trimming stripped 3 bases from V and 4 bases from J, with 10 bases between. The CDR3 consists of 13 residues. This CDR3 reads CASSHATEYEQYF. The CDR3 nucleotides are TGCGCCAGCAGCCATGCAACGGAGTACGAGCAGTACTTC.

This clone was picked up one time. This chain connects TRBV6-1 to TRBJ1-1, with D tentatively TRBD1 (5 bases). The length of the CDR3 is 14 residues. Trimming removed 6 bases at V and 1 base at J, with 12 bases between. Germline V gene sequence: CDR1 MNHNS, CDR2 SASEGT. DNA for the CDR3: TGTGCCAGCAGGGCAGGGCCGGCGAACACTGAAGCTTTCTTT. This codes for CASRAGPANTEAFF.

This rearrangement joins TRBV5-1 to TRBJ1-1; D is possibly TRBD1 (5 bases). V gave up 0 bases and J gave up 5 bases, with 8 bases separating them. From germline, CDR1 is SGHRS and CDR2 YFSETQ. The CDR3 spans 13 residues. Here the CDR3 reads CASSLEGQTEAFF. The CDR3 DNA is TGCGCCAGCAGCTTGGAGGGGCAAACTGAAGCTTTCTTT.

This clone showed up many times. In DNA, the CDR3 is TGCGCCAGCAGCGCCGCCGGGGTTGAGGAAAAACTGTTTTTT. The encoded protein is CASSAAGVEEKLFF. The V call is TRBV5-1, the J call TRBJ1-4; D is unclear. This CDR3 comprises 14 residues. Germline-derived CDR1 and CDR2 are SGHRS and YFSETQ. Trimming cost V 4 bases and J 8 bases, with 15 bases left between them. Combining the CDR3 with reference TRBV5-1 and TRBJ1-4 gives the whole variable domain KAGVTQTPRYLIKTRGQQVTLSCSPISGHRSVSWYQQTPGQGLQFLFEYFSETQRNKGNFPGRFSGRQFSNSRSEMNVSTLELGDSALYLCASSAAGVEEKLFFGSGTQLSVL.

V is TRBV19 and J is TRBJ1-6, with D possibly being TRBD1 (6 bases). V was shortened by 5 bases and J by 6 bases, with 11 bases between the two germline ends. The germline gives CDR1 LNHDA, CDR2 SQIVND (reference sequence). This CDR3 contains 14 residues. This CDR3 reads CASSSDRFNSPLHF. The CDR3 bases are TGTGCCAGTAGTTCTGACAGGTTTAATTCACCCCTCCACTTT. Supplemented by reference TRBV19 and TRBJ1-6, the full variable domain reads DGGITQSPKYLFRKEGQNVTLSCEQNLNHDAMYWYRQDPGQGLRLIYYSQIVNDFQKGDIAEGYSVSREKKESFPLTVTSAQKNPTAFYLCASSSDRFNSPLHFGNGTRLTVT.

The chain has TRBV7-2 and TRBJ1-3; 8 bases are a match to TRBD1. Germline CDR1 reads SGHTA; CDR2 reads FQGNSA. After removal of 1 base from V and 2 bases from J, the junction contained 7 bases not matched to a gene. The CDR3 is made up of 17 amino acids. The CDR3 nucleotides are TGTGCCAGCAGCTTAGGGCAGGGGGCGAGCACTGGAAACACCATATATTTT. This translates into CASSLGQGASTGNTIYF.

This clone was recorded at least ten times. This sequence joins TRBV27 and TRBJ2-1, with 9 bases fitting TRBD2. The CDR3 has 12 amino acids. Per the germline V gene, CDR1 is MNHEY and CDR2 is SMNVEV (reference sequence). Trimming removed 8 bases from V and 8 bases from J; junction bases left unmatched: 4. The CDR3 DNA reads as TGTGCCAGCGCGGGGGGGTATGATGAGCAGTTCTTC. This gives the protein CASAGGYDEQFF.

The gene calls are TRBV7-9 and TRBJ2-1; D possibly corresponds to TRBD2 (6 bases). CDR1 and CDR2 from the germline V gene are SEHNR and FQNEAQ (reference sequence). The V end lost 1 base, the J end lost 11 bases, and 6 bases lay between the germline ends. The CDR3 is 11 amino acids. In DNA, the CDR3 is TGTGCCAGCAGCTTAGGCGGGAAGCAGTTCTTC. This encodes CASSLGGKQFF.

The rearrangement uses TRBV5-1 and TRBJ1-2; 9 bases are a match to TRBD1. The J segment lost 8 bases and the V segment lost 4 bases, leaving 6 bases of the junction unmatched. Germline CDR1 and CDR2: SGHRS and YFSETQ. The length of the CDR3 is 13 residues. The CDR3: CASSRQGDYGYTF. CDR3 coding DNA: TGCGCCAGCAGCCGACAGGGGGATTACGGCTACACCTTC.

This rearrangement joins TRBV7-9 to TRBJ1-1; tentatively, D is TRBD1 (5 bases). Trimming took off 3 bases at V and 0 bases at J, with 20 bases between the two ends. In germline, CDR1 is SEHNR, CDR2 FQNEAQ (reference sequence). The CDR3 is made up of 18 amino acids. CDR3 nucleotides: TGTGCCAGCAGCTTGGGGCGGTTCGGGGGTCGTATGAACACTGAAGCTTTCTTT. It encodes CASSLGRFGGRMNTEAFF.

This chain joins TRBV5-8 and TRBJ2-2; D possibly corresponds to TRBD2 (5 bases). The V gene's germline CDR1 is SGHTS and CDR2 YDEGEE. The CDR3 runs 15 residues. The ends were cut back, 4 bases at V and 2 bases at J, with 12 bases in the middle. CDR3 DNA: TGTGCCAGCAGCCCGCCGGGAAGTAACACCGGGGAGCTGTTTTTT. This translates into CASSPPGSNTGELFF.

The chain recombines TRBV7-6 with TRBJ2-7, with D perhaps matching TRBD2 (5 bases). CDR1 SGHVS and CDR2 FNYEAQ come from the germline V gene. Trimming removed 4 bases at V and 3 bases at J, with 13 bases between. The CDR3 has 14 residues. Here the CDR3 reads CASSSRAGLYEQYF. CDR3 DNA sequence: TGTGCCAGCAGCTCAAGGGCGGGCCTCTACGAGCAGTACTTC.

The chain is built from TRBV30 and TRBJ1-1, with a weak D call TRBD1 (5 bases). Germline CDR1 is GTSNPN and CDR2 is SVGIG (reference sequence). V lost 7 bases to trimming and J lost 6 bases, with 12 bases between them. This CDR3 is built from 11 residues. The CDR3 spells CASSLGAEAFF. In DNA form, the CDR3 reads TGTGCCTCCTCCCTAGGGGCTGAAGCTTTCTTT.

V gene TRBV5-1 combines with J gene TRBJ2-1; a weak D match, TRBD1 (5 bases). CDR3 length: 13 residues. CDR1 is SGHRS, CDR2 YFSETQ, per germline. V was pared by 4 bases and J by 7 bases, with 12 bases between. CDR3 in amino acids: CASSLPNRNEQFF. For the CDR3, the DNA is TGCGCCAGCAGCCTCCCCAACAGGAATGAGCAGTTCTTC.

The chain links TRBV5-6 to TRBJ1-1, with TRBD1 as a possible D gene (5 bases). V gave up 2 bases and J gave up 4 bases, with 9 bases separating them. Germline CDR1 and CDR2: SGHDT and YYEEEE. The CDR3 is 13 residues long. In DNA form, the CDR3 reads TGTGCCAGCAGCTTTGCAGGGCGCACTGAAGCTTTCTTT. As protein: CASSFAGRTEAFF. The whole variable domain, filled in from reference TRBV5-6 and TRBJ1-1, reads DAGVTQSPTHLIKTRGQQVTLRCSPKSGHDTVSWYQQALGQGPQFIFQYYEEEERQRGNFPDRFSGHQFPNYSSELNVNALLLGDSALYLCASSFAGRTEAFFGQGTRLTVV.

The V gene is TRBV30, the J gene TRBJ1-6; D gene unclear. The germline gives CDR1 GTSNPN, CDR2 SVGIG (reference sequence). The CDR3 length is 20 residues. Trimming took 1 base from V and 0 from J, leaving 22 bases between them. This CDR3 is CAWSGQVGAHQSSYNSPLHF. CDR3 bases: TGTGCCTGGAGTGGGCAGGTGGGAGCCCACCAAAGCTCCTATAATTCACCCCTCCACTTT. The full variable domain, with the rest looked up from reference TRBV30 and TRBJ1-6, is SQTIHQWPATLVQPVGSPLSLECTVEGTSNPNLYWYRQAAGRGLQLLFYSVGIGQISSEVPQNLSASRPQDRQFILSSKKLLLSDSGFYLCAWSGQVGAHQSSYNSPLHFGNGTRLTVT.

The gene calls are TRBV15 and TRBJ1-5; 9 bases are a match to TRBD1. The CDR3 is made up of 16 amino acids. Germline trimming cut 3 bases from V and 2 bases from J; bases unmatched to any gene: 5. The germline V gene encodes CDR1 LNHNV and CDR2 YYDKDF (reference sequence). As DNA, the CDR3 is TGTGCCACCAGCAGTAGTAGACAGGGGGGCAATCAGCCCCAGCATTTT. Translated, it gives CATSSSRQGGNQPQHF.

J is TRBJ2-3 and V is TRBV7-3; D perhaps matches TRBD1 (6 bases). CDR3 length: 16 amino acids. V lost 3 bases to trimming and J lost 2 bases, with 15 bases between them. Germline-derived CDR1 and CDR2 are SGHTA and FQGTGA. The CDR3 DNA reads TGTGCCAGCAGCTTCCAGACAGGAGCACTCACAGATACGCAGTATTTT. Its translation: CASSFQTGALTDTQYF.

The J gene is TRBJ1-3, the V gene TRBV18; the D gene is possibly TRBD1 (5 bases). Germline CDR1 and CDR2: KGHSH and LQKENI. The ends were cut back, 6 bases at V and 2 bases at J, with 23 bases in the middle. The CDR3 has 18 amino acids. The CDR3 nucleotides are TGTGCCAGCTCGCCCGGGGGGGTCAGATCCACTACTGGAAACACCATATATTTT. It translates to CASSPGGVRSTTGNTIYF.

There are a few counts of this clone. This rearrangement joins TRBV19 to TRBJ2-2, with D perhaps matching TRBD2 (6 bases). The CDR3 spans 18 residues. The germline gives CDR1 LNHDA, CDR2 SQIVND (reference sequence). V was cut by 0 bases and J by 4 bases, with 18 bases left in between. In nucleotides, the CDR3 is TGTGCCAGTAGTATAGACCCCCGACGATTGCGGGGCACCGGGGAGCTGTTTTTT. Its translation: CASSIDPRRLRGTGELFF.

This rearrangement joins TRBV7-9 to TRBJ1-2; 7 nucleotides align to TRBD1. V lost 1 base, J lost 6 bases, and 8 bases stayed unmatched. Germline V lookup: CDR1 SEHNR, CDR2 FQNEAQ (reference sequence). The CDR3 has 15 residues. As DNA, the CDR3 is TGTGCCAGCAGCTTAGGGCGGGACAGCTTTAATGGCTACACCTTC. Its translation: CASSLGRDSFNGYTF.

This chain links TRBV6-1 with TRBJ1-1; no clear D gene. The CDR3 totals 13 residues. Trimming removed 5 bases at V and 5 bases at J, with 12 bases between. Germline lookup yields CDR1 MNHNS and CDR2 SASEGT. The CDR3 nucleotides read TGTGCCAGCAGTTATCGAGGGTTTACTGAAGCTTTCTTT. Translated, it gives CASSYRGFTEAFF.

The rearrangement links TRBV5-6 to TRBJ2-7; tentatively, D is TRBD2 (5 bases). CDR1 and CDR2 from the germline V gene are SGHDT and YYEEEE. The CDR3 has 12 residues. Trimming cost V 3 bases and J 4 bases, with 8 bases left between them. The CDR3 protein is CASSWESYEQYF. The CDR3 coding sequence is TGTGCCAGCAGCTGGGAGAGTTACGAGCAGTACTTC.

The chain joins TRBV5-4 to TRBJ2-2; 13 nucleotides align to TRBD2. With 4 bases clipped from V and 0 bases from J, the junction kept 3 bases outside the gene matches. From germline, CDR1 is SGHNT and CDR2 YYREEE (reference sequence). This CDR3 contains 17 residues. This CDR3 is CASSRGLAGTNTGELFF. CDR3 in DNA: TGTGCCAGCAGCAGGGGACTAGCGGGGACGAACACCGGGGAGCTGTTTTTT.

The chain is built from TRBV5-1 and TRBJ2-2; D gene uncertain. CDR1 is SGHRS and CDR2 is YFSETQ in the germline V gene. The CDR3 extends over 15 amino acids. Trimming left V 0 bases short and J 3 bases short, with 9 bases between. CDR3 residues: CASSLALGDTGELFF. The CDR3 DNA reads TGCGCCAGCAGCTTGGCCTTAGGAGACACCGGGGAGCTGTTTTTT. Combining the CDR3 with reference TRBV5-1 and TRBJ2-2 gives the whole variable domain KAGVTQTPRYLIKTRGQQVTLSCSPISGHRSVSWYQQTPGQGLQFLFEYFSETQRNKGNFPGRFSGRQFSNSRSEMNVSTLELGDSALYLCASSLALGDTGELFFGEGSRLTVL.